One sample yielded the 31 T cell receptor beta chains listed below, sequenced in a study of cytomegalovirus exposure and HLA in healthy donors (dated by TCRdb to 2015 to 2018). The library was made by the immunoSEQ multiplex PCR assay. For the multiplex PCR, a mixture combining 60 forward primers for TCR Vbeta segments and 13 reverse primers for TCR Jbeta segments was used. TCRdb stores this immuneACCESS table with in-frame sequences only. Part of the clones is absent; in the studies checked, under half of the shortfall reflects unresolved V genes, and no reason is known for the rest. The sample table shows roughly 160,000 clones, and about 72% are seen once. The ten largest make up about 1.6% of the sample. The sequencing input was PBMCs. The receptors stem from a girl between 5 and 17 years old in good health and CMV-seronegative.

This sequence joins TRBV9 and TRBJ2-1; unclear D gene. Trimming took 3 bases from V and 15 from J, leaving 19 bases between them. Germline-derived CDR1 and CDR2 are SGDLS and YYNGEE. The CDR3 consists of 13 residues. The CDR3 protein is CASSGTLDSSGFF. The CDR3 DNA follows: TGTGCCAGCAGCGGAACCCTTGACTCCTCGGGGTTCTTC.

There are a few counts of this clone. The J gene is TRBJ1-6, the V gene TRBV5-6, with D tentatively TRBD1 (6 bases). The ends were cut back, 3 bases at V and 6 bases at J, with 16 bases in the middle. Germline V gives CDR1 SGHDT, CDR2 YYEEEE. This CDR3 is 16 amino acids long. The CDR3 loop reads CASSSGPPGVNSPLHF. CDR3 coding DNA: TGTGCCAGCAGCTCAGGACCCCCAGGGGTTAATTCACCCCTCCACTTT.

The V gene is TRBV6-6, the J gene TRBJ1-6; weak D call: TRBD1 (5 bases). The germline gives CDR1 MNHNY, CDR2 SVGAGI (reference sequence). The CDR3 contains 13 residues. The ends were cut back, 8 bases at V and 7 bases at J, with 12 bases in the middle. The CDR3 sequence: CASRAGGNSPLHF. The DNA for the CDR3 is TGTGCCAGCCGAGCCGGGGGGAATTCACCCCTCCACTTT.

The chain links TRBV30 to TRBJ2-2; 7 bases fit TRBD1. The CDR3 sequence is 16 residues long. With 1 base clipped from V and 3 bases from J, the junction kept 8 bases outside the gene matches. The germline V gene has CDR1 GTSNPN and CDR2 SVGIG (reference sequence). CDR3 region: CAWSGEGAIDTGELFF. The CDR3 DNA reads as TGTGCCTGGAGTGGCGAGGGGGCAATCGACACCGGGGAGCTGTTTTTT.

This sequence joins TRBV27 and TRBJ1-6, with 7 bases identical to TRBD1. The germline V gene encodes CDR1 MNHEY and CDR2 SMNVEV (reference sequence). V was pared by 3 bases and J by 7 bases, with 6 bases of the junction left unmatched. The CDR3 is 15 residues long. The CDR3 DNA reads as TGTGCCAGCAGTTTTACAGGGGTCCTCAATTCACCCCTCCACTTT. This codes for CASSFTGVLNSPLHF.

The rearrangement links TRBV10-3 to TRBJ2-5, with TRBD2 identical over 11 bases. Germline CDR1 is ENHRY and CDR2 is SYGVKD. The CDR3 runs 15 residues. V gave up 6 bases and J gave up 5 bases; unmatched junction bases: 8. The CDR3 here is CAISRGTSGGETQYF. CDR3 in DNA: TGTGCCATCAGCCGAGGGACTAGCGGTGGGGAGACCCAGTACTTC.

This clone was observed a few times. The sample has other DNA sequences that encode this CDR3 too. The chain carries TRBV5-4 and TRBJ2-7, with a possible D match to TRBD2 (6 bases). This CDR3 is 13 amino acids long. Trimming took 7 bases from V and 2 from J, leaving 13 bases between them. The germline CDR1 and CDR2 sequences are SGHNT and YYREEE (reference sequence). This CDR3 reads CASYETGAYEQYF. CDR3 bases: TGTGCCAGCTATGAGACGGGGGCCTACGAGCAGTACTTC. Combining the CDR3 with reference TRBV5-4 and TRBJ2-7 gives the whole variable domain ETGVTQSPTHLIKTRGQQVTLRCSSQSGHNTVSWYQQALGQGPQFIFQYYREEENGRGNFPPRFSGLQFPNYSSELNVNALELDDSALYLCASYETGAYEQYFGPGTRLTVT.

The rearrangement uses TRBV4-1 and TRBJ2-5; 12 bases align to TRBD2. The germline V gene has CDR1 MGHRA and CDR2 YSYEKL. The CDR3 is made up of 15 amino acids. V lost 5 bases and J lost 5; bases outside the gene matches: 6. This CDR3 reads CASSTSGTSGETQYF. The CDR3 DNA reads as TGCGCCAGCAGCACCTCCGGGACTAGCGGGGAGACCCAGTACTTC.

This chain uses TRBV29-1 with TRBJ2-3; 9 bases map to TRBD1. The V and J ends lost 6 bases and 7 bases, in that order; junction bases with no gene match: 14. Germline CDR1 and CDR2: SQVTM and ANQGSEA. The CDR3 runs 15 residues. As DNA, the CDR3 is TGCAGCGTCGATCCGGGACAGGGTGTGTTAAATACGCAGTATTTT. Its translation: CSVDPGQGVLNTQYF.

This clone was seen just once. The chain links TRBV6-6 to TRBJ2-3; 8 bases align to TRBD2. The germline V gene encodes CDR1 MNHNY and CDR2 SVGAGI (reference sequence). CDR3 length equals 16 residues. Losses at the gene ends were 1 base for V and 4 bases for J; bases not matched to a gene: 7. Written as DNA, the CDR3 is TGTGCCAGCAGTTACTTGATGCGGGGGGCTTCAGATACGCAGTATTTT. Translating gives CASSYLMRGASDTQYF.

DNA for the CDR3: TGTGCCAGCTCACAACAGGAGAGGTCTAATGAAAAACTGTTTTTT. It codes for CASSQQERSNEKLFF. V gene TRBV18 combines with J gene TRBJ1-4; D possibly corresponds to TRBD1 (5 bases). Germline V gene data show CDR1 as KGHSH and CDR2 as LQKENI. This CDR3 is built from 15 residues. The V end was cut by 4 bases, the J end by 3 bases, with 12 bases between.

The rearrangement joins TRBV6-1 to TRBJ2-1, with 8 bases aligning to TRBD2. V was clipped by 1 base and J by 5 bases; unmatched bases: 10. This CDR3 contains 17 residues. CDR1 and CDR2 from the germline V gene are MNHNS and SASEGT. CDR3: CASSEDLRGTRHNEQFF. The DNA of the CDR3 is TGTGCCAGCAGTGAAGATTTAAGGGGGACTAGACACAATGAGCAGTTCTTC.

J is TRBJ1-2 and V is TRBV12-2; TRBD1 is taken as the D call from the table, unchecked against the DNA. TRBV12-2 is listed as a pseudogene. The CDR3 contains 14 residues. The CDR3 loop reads CASRPGQGKYGYTF. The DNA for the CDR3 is TGTGCAAGTCGCCCAGGACAGGGGAAGTATGGCTACACCTTC.

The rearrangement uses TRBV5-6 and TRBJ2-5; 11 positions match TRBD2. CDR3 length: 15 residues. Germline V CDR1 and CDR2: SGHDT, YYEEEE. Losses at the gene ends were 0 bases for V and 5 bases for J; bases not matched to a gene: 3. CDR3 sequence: CASSLESSGGETQYF. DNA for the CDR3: TGTGCCAGCAGCTTGGAGTCTAGCGGGGGGGAGACCCAGTACTTC.

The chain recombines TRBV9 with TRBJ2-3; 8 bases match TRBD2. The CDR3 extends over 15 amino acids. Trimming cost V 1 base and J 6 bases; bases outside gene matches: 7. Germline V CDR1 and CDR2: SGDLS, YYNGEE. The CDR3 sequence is CASSVTSGGADTQYF. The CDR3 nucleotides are TGTGCCAGCAGCGTAACGAGCGGGGGAGCCGATACGCAGTATTTT.

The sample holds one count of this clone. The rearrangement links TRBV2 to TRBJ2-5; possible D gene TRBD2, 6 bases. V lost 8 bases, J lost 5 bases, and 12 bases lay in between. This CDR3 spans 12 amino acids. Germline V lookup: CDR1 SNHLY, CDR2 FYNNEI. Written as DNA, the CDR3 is TGTGCCAGCCGGGAGCAAGAGGAGACCCAGTACTTC. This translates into CASREQEETQYF.

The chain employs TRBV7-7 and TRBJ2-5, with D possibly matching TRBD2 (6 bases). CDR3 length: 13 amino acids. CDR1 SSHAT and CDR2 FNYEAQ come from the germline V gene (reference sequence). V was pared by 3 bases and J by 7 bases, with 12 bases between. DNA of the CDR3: TGTGCCAGCAGCTTGGGCGGGGCCGGGACCCAGTACTTC. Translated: CASSLGGAGTQYF.

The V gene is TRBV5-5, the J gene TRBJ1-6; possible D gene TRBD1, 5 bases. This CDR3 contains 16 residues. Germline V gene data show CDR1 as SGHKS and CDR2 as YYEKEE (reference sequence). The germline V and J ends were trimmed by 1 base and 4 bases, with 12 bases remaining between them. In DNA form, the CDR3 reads TGTGCCAGCAGCTTGCTCGGACAAGCGTATAATTCACCCCTCCACTTT. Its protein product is CASSLLGQAYNSPLHF.

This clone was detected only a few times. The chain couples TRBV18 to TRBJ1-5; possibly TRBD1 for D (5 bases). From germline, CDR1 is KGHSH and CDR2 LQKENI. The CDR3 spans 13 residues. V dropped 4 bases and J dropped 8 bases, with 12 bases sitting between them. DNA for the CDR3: TGTGCCAGCTCACGGGGCGACGACGAGCCCCAGCATTTT. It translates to CASSRGDDEPQHF.

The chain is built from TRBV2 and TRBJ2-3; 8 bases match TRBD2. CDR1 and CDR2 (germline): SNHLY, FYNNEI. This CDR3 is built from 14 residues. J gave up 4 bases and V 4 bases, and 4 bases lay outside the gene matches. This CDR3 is CASSARGGPDTQYF. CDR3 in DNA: TGTGCCAGCAGTGCTCGGGGGGGGCCAGATACGCAGTATTTT.

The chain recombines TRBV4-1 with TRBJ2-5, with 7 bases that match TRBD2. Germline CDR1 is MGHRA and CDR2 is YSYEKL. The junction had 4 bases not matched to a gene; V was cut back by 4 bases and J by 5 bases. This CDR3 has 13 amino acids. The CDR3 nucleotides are TGCGCCAGCAGCCGGGGACTATCGGAGACCCAGTACTTC. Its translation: CASSRGLSETQYF.

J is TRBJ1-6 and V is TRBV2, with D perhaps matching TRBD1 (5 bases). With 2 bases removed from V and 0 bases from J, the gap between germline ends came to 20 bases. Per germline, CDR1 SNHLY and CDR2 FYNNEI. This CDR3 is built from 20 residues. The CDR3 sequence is CASSERGQTSPGSYNSPLHF. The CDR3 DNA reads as TGTGCCAGCAGTGAAAGGGGCCAGACGAGCCCAGGCTCCTATAATTCACCCCTCCACTTT. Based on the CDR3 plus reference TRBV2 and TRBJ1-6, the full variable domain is EPEVTQTPSHQVTQMGQEVILRCVPISNHLYFYWYRQILGQKVEFLVSFYNNEISEKSEIFDDQFSVERPDGSNFTLKIRSTKLEDSAMYFCASSERGQTSPGSYNSPLHFGNGTRLTVT.

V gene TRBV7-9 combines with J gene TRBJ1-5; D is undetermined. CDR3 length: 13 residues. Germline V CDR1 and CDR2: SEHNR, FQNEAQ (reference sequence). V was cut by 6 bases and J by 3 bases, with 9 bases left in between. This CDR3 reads CASSSEVNQPQHF. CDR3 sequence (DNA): TGTGCCAGCAGTTCCGAGGTCAATCAGCCCCAGCATTTT.

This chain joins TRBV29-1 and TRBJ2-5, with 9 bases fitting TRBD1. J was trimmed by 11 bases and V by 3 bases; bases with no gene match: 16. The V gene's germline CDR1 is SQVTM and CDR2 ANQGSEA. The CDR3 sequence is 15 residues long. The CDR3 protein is CSVERLGTGIGEQYF. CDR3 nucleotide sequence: TGCAGCGTTGAGCGGTTGGGGACAGGGATCGGAGAGCAGTACTTC.

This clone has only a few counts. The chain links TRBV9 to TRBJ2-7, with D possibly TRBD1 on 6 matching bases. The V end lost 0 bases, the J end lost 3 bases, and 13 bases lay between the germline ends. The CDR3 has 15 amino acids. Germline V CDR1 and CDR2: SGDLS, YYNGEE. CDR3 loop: CASSVGQGLNYEQYF. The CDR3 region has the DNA TGTGCCAGCAGCGTAGGGCAGGGGTTAAACTACGAGCAGTACTTC.

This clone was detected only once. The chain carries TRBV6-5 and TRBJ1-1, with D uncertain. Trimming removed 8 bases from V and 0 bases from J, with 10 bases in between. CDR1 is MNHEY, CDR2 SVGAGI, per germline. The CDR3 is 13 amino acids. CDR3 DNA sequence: TGTGCCAGCCGTGAGCTACTGAACACTGAAGCTTTCTTT. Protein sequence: CASRELLNTEAFF.

The CDR3 protein is CASSERQGPGELFF. CDR3 DNA sequence: TGTGCCAGCAGTGAGAGGCAGGGTCCCGGGGAGCTGTTTTTT. The rearrangement uses TRBV6-1 and TRBJ2-2; D is possibly TRBD1 (5 bases). The CDR3 consists of 14 residues. Per germline, CDR1 MNHNS and CDR2 SASEGT. Trimming pared 3 bases from V and 6 bases from J, leaving 11 bases between.

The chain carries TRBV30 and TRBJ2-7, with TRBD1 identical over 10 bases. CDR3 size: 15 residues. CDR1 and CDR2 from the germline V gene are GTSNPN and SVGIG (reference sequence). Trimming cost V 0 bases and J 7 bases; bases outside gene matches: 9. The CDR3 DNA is TGTGCCTGGAGTGTCCCCCGACAGGGGGCAAGGGAGCAGTACTTC. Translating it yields CAWSVPRQGAREQYF.

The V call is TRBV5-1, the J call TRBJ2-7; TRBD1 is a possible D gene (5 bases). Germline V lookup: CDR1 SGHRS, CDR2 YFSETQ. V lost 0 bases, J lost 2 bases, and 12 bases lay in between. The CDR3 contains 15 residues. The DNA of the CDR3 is TGCGCCAGCAGCTTGGTGGCAGGGCTCCCCTACGAGCAGTACTTC. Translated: CASSLVAGLPYEQYF.

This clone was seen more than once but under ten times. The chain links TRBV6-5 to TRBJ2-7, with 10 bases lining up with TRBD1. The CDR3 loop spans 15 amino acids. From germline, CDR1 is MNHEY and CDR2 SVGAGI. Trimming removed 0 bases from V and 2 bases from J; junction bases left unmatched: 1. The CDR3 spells CASSYSTGGTYEQYF. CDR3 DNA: TGTGCCAGCAGTTACTCGACAGGGGGCACCTACGAGCAGTACTTC.

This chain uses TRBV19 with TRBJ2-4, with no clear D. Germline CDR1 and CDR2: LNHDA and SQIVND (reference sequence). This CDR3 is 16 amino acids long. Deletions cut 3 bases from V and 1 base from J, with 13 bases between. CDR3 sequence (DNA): TGTGCCAGTAGTATTCTTGCGGTTCCCGCCAAAAACATTCAGTACTTC. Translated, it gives CASSILAVPAKNIQYF.